This T cell receptor (beta chain) was obtained from a study of T cells in Graves' hyperthyroidism and ophthalmopathy. Study details: Peripheral blood was acquired at first diagnosis, ahead of any therapy whatsoever.

Overall study findings and caveats: Ophthalmopathy and stable hyperthyroidism were told apart by a 13 V-J model.

RNA transcripts yielded amplified TCR beta CDR3 regions. Carried out on the TCR CDR3, a first-round RT-PCR used the HTBI primer set. MiXCR, applied by TCRdb to the multiplex PCR reads, yields one record per CDR3 protein. The data show 750,000 to 950,000 distinct CDR3 sequences, roughly 40% seen once. Trimming removed 1 base from V and 6 bases from J, with 9 bases in between. CDR3 length equals 13 residues. From germline, CDR1 is LNHNV and CDR2 YYDKDF (reference sequence). Note on this clonotype: Its specificity is not known.

The origin of this receptor is a man aged 18 to 30 with Graves' hyperthyroidism. The chain combines TRBV15 with TRBJ1-1; the D is unclear. Input material: blood. CDR3 bases: TGTGCCACCAGCAGAGTGGTCGGCTCTGAAGCTTTCTTT. Translated: CATSRVVGSEAFF.